This T cell receptor beta chain was profiled in a study of radiotherapy plus CTLA-4 blockade in lung cancer. Study-wide context: Among enrolled patients, less than 20% responded and roughly 28% achieved disease control. Points from the study as a whole: Clones of tumor-derived TCRs expanded in blood after radiotherapy plus ipilimumab.

As to this clone: What it binds is unknown. Different DNA sequences within this sample yield the same CDR3.

Data came from immunoSEQ multiplex PCR; TCRdb stores just in-frame clones and leaves some out. The sample comprises around 82,000 clones, about 88% of which are singletons, and approximately 16% rests with the top ten. The CDR3 has 14 residues. The V gene's germline CDR1 is SGHTA and CDR2 FQGTGA. V shed 1 base and J shed 7 bases, with 11 bases lying between them. The receptor comes from a human donor with non-small cell lung cancer that progressed on radiotherapy plus ipilimumab. The specimen was peripheral blood, collected from a patient treated with radiotherapy plus ipilimumab. The V and J genes are TRBV7-3 and TRBJ2-1; D might be TRBD1 (7 bases). CDR3 in DNA: TGTGCCAGCAGCTTAAAGGGGGCGGGAAATGAGCAGTTCTTC. Protein product: CASSLKGAGNEQFF.